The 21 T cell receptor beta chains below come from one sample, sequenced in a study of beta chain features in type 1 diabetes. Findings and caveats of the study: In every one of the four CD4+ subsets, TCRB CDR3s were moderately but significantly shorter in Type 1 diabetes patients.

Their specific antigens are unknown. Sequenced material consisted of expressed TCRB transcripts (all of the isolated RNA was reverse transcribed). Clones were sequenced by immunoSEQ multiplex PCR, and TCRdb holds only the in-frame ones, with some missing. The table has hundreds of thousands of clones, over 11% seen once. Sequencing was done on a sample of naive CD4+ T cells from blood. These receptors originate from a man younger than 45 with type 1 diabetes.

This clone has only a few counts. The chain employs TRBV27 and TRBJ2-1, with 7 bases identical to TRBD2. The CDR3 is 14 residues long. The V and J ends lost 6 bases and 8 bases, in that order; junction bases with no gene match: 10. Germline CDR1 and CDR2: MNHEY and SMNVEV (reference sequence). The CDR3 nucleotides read TGTGCCAGCAGGTTAGCTGGGGGGGGAGATGAGCAGTTCTTC. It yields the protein CASRLAGGGDEQFF.

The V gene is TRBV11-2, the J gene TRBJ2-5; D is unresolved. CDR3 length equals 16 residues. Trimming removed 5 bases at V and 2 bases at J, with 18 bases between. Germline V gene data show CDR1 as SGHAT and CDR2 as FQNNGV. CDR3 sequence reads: CASSGVATVRQETQYF. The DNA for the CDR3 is TGTGCCAGCAGCGGAGTAGCAACGGTGAGACAAGAGACCCAGTACTTC.

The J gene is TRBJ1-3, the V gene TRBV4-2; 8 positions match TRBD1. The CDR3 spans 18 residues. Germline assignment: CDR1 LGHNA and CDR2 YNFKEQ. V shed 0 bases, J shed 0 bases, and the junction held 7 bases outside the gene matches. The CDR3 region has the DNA TGTGCCAGCAGCCAAGAAATCGGACAGGGAGCCTCTGGAAACACCATATATTTT. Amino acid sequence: CASSQEIGQGASGNTIYF.

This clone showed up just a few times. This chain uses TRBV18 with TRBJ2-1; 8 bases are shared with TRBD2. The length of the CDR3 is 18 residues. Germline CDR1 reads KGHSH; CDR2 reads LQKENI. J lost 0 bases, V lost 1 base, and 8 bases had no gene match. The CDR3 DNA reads TGTGCCAGCTCACCACTAGCGGGACATCTGGGCTCCTACAATGAGCAGTTCTTC. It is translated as CASSPLAGHLGSYNEQFF. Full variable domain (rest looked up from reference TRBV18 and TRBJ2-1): NAGVMQNPRHLVRRRGQEARLRCSPMKGHSHVYWYRQLPEEGLKFMVYLQKENIIDESGMPKERFSAEFPKEGPSILRIQQVVRGDSAAYFCASSPLAGHLGSYNEQFFGPGTRLTVL.

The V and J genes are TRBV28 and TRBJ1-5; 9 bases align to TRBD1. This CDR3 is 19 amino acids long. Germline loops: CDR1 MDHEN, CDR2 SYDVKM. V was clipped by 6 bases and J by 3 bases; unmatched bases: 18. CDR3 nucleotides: TGTGCCAGCAGCCGACACCCGGGACAGGGAGCGGGGCACAATCAGCCCCAGCATTTT. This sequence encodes CASSRHPGQGAGHNQPQHF.

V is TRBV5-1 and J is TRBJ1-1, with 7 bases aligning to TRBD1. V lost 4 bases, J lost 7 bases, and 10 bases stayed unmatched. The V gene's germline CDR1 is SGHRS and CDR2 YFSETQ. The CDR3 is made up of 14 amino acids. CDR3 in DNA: TGCGCCAGCAGCGTACAGGGGACCGACAATGAAGCTTTCTTT. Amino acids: CASSVQGTDNEAFF.

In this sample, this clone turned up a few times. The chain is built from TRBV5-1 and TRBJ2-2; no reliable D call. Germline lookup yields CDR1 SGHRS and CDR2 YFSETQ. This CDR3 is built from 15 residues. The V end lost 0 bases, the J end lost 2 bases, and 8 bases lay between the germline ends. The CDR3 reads CASSLVGSNTGELFF. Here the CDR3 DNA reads TGCGCCAGCAGCTTGGTCGGGTCCAACACCGGGGAGCTGTTTTTT.

CDR3: CASSLALAGNYEQYF. The CDR3 DNA is TGCGCCAGCAGCTTAGCCCTAGCGGGTAACTACGAGCAGTACTTC. The rearrangement joins TRBV5-1 to TRBJ2-7; 8 nucleotides align to TRBD2. With V trimmed by 2 bases and J by 3 bases, 7 bases remained unmatched. The CDR3 contains 15 residues. The V gene's germline CDR1 is SGHRS and CDR2 YFSETQ.

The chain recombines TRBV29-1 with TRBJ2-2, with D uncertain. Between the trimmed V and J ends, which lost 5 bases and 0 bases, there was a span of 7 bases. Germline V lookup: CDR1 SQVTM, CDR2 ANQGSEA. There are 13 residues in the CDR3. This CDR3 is CSVQKTNTGELFF. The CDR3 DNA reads TGCAGCGTTCAGAAGACGAACACCGGGGAGCTGTTTTTT.

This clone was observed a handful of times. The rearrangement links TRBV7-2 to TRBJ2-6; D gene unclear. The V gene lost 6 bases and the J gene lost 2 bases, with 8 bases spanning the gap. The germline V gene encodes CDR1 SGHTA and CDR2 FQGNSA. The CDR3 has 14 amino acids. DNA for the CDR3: TGTGCCAGCAGGCTCTCGGCTGGGGCCAACGTCCTGACTTTC. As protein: CASRLSAGANVLTF.

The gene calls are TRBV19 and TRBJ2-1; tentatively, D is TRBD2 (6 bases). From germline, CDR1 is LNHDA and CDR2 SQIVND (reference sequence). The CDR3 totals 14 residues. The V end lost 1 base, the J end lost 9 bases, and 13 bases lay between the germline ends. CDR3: CASSIAGSEGEQFF. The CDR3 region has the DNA TGTGCCAGTAGTATAGCGGGGTCGGAGGGTGAGCAGTTCTTC.

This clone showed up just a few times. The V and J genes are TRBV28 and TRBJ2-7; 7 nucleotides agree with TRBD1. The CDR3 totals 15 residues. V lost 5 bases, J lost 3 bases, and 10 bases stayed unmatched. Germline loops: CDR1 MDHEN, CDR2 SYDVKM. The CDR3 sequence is CASSTAGTERYEQYF. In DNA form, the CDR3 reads TGTGCCAGCAGTACAGCCGGGACAGAGCGCTACGAGCAGTACTTC.

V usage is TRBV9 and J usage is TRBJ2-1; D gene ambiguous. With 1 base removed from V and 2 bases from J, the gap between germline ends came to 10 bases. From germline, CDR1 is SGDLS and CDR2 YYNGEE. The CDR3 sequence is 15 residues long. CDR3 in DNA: TGTGCCAGCAGCGTACGATCGAGCGCCTACAATGAGCAGTTCTTC. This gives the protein CASSVRSSAYNEQFF.

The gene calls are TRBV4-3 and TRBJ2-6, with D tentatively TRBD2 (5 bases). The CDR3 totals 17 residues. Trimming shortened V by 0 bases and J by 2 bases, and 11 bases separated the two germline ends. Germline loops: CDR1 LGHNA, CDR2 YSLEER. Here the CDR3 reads CASSQDAAGTGANVLTF. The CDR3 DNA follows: TGCGCCAGCAGCCAAGATGCGGCGGGTACTGGGGCCAACGTCCTGACTTTC.

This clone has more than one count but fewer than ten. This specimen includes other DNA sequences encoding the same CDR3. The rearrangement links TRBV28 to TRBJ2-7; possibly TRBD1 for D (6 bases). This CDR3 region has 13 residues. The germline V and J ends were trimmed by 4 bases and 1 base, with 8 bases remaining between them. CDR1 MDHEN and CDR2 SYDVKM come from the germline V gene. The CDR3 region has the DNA TGTGCCAGCAGTTCGGGACAATCCTACGAGCAGTACTTC. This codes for CASSSGQSYEQYF. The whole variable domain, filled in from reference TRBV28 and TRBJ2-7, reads DVKVTQSSRYLVKRTGEKVFLECVQDMDHENMFWYRQDPGLGLRLIYFSYDVKMKEKGDIPEGYSVSREKKERFSLILESASTNQTSMYLCASSSGQSYEQYFGPGTRLTVT.

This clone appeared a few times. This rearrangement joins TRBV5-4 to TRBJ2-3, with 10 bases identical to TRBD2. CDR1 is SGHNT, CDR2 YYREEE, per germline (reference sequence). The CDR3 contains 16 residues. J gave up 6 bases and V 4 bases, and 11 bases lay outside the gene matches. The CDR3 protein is CASSIELAGALDTQYF. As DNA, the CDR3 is TGTGCCAGCAGCATCGAGCTAGCGGGGGCGCTTGATACGCAGTATTTT.

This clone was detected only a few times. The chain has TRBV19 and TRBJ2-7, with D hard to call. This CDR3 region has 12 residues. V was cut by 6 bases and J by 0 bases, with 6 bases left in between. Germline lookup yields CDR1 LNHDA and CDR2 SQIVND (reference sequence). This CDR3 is CASRGLSYEQYF. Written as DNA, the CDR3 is TGTGCCAGTAGGGGCCTCTCCTACGAGCAGTACTTC.

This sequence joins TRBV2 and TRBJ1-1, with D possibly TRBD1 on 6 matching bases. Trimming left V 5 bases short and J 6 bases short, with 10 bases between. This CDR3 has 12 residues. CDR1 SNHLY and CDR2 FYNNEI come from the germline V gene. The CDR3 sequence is CASSTGQPEAFF. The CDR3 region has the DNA TGTGCCAGCAGTACTGGACAGCCTGAAGCTTTCTTT.

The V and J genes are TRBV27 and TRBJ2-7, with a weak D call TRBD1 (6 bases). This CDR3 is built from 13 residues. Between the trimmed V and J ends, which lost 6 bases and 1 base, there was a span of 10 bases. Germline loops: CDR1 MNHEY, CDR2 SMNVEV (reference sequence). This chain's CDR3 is CASRSTGSYEQYF. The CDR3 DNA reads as TGTGCCAGCAGGTCCACAGGGTCCTACGAGCAGTACTTC.

The CDR3: CASSLTGGLYNEQFF. The CDR3 coding sequence is TGTGCCAGCAGCTTAACGGGAGGGCTCTACAATGAGCAGTTCTTC. The chain recombines TRBV7-6 with TRBJ2-1, with 8 nucleotides matching TRBD2. CDR1 SGHVS and CDR2 FNYEAQ come from the germline V gene. The CDR3 contains 15 residues. J was trimmed by 3 bases and V by 2 bases; bases with no gene match: 3.

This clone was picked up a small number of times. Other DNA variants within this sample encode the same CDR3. The CDR3 is CASSVGTVNTGELFF. The DNA of the CDR3 is TGTGCCAGCAGCGTAGGCACGGTGAACACCGGGGAGCTGTTTTTT. This sequence joins TRBV9 and TRBJ2-2; D call uncertain. Germline assignment: CDR1 SGDLS and CDR2 YYNGEE. Trimming removed 0 bases at V and 1 base at J, with 7 bases between. The CDR3 has 15 residues.